These T cell receptor beta chains were read from a single sample in a study of T cell changes during pregnancy in multiple sclerosis. TCRdb's table, derived via immunoSEQ multiplex PCR, lists solely in-frame clones and lacks some. The sample holds approximately 44,000 clones, about nine tenths seen once. Sequencing was performed on CD4+ T cells from peripheral blood mononuclear cells, taken in the first trimester of pregnancy. These receptors originate from a female donor with multiple sclerosis, enrolled in a pregnancy study. The CDR3 runs from the conserved cysteine through the conserved F or W. D genes are given only for firm matches. Clone size appears in some rows only: once, few, many, or a class for an expanded clone.

size	V	D	J	DNA	CDR3
-	TRBV29-1	-	TRBJ1-1	TGCAGCGTTTCTCAGGGCCGAGGGAACACTGAAGCTTTCTTT	CSVSQGRGNTEAFF
-	TRBV6-5	TRBD2	TRBJ2-1	TGTGCCAGCAGTTACCTAGCGGGTACCAATGAGCAGTTCTTC	CASSYLAGTNEQFF
-	TRBV5-1	-	TRBJ1-2	TGCGCCAGCAGCTTGGGCGGCACTCTCACGGGTGGCTACACCTTC	CASSLGGTLTGGYTF
-	TRBV28	TRBD1	TRBJ2-6	TGTGCCACACAGGGGGCGGGAGGGGCCAACGTCCTGACTTTC	CATQGAGGANVLTF
-	TRBV28	-	TRBJ1-2	TGTGCCAGCAGCCGGGAGAGCGCGTTTTTGCGGGGCTACACCTTC	CASSRESAFLRGYTF
-	TRBV18	-	TRBJ1-2	TGTGCCAGCTCAGCTACGGGATACCCATTGGATGGCTACACCTTC	CASSATGYPLDGYTF
-	TRBV27	-	TRBJ2-1	TGTGCCAGCAGTCCCGTGGAGGCCTACAATGAGCAGTTCTTC	CASSPVEAYNEQFF
-	TRBV5-6	TRBD2	TRBJ2-1	TGTGCCAGCAGCCCTGGACTAGCGGGAGACGGTGAGCAGTTCTTC	CASSPGLAGDGEQFF
once	TRBV5-1	TRBD1	TRBJ2-2	TGCGCCAGCAGTGCGGGACAGGGTCAAACCGGGGAGCTGTTTTTT	CASSAGQGQTGELFF
few	TRBV10-3	TRBD1	TRBJ2-3	TGTGCCATCAGTGACGGACAGGCTATAACGGATACGCAGTATTTT	CAISDGQAITDTQYF
-	TRBV5-4	TRBD1	TRBJ1-2	TGTGCCAGCAGCTTACAGGGGGCGGATGGCTACACCTTC	CASSLQGADGYTF
-	TRBV2	TRBD1	TRBJ2-2	TGTGCCAGCAGTGGGGACAGGGGGTCTAACATCGGGGAGCTGTTTTTT	CASSGDRGSNIGELFF
-	TRBV2	TRBD2	TRBJ2-4	TGTGCCAGCAATGCGAGGAGCGGGGACATTCAGTACTTC	CASNARSGDIQYF
once	TRBV11-3	TRBD2	TRBJ2-3	TGTGCCAGCAGCCAAGGGACTAGCGGGAGGGGTCTGGATACGCAGTATTTT	CASSQGTSGRGLDTQYF
-	TRBV6-5	-	TRBJ2-3	TGTGCCAGCAGACACAGCCACCCCACAGATACGCAGTATTTT	CASRHSHPTDTQYF
few	TRBV19	-	TRBJ2-3	TGTGCCAGTAGTATTTCGGCAGGTAGCACAGATACGCAGTATTTT	CASSISAGSTDTQYF
-	TRBV6-1	TRBD2	TRBJ2-7	TGTGCCAGCAGTAAACTAGCGGGAGGTAATGAGCAGTACTTC	CASSKLAGGNEQYF
-	TRBV5-5	-	TRBJ2-2	TGTGCCAGCAGCTTGGCCGGGATGGGCACCGGGGAGCTGTTTTTT	CASSLAGMGTGELFF
-	TRBV4-2	-	TRBJ2-2	TGTGCCAGCAGCCAAGAAGGTCAGGGGCTAACCGGGGAGCTGTTTTTT	CASSQEGQGLTGELFF
-	TRBV9	-	TRBJ1-5	TGTGCCAGCAGCCCCGGAGGGGGGGCTGAGGTTCGGAATCAGCCCCAGCATTTT	CASSPGGGAEVRNQPQHF
-	TRBV18	-	TRBJ1-5	TGTGCCAGCTCACGCACAGGAGACAATCAGCCCCAGCATTTT	CASSRTGDNQPQHF
-	TRBV6-6	-	TRBJ2-1	TGTGCCAGCCAAGCCAGGACTGTATACAATGAGCAGTTCTTC	CASQARTVYNEQFF